These 20 T cell receptor beta chains originate from one sample sequenced in a study of T cells after posttransplantation cyclophosphamide. TCRdb keeps only in-frame clones here, not all; method: immunoSEQ multiplex PCR. Listed for the sample are around 39,000 clones, none seen a single time. The sequenced sample was PBMCs. The receptors stem from a girl aged 10 to 17 in good health, CMV-negative, and a related stem cell transplant donor.

The sample holds many counts of this clone. The CDR3 loop reads CASSQDWTVGQPQHF. The CDR3 DNA sequence: TGCGCCAGCAGCCAAGATTGGACAGTGGGACAGCCCCAGCATTTT. This chain links TRBV4-1 with TRBJ1-5, with TRBD1 as a possible D gene (6 bases). This CDR3 region has 15 residues. Germline V gene data show CDR1 as MGHRA and CDR2 as YSYEKL. Trimming cost V 0 bases and J 7 bases, with 13 bases left between them.

CDR3 in amino acids: CASSLVSNRDRGNTGELFF. As DNA, the CDR3 is TGTGCCAGCAGCTTAGTGTCTAACCGGGACAGGGGTAACACCGGGGAGCTGTTTTTT. The chain uses TRBV7-9 and TRBJ2-2; 10 bases are shared with TRBD1. J was trimmed by 2 bases and V by 1 base; bases with no gene match: 10. Per germline, CDR1 SEHNR and CDR2 FQNEAQ (reference sequence). This CDR3 has 19 residues.

At least ten counts were recorded for this clone. The chain employs TRBV5-8 and TRBJ2-3; D is unclear. Trimming pared 5 bases from V and 11 bases from J, leaving 15 bases between. This CDR3 spans 12 amino acids. The germline gives CDR1 SGHTS, CDR2 YDEGEE. Written as DNA, the CDR3 is TGTGCCAGCAGAATCCTACCGGGTGAGCAGTATTTT. This gives the protein CASRILPGEQYF.

This clone has only a few counts. The chain employs TRBV28 and TRBJ2-6; D possibly corresponds to TRBD1 (6 bases). V dropped 6 bases and J dropped 4 bases, with 13 bases sitting between them. Germline CDR1 reads MDHEN; CDR2 reads SYDVKM. The CDR3 totals 15 residues. This chain's CDR3 is CASRPRTAGANVLTF. The CDR3 coding sequence is TGTGCCAGCAGACCCCGGACAGCGGGGGCCAACGTCCTGACTTTC.

CDR3 DNA: TGTGCCAGCAGCCAAGGAATCGGGACAGGGACCTCTGGGGCCAACGTCCTGACTTTC. It is translated as CASSQGIGTGTSGANVLTF. This sequence joins TRBV4-2 and TRBJ2-6; 9 positions agree with TRBD1. The trim removed 1 base at V and 0 bases at J, leaving 7 bases unmatched. The V gene's germline CDR1 is LGHNA and CDR2 YNFKEQ. The CDR3 sequence is 19 residues long.

This clone has at least ten counts. The rearrangement uses TRBV19 and TRBJ1-1; 8 nucleotides align to TRBD1. The germline V gene encodes CDR1 LNHDA and CDR2 SQIVND (reference sequence). The trim removed 10 bases at V and 0 bases at J, leaving 7 bases unmatched. This CDR3 region has 14 residues. The CDR3 here is CATRDRGMNTEAFF. In DNA form, the CDR3 reads TGTGCCACCAGAGACAGGGGTATGAACACTGAAGCTTTCTTT. The full variable domain, in which reference TRBV19 and TRBJ1-1 provide the parts outside the CDR3, is DGGITQSPKYLFRKEGQNVTLSCEQNLNHDAMYWYRQDPGQGLRLIYYSQIVNDFQKGDIAEGYSVSREKKESFPLTVTSAQKNPTAFYLCATRDRGMNTEAFFGQGTRLTVV.

The table lists this clone with many counts. The genes are TRBV19 and TRBJ2-1; TRBD2 aligns across 12 bases. The CDR3 contains 15 residues. V was pared by 6 bases and J by 5 bases, with 5 bases of the junction left unmatched. Germline values: CDR1 LNHDA, CDR2 SQIVND (reference sequence). CDR3 sequence (DNA): TGTGCCAGTAGAGCTAGCGGGAGGGCTGACAATGAGCAGTTCTTC. Its translation: CASRASGRADNEQFF.

The sample holds many counts of this clone. The rearrangement uses TRBV27 and TRBJ1-5; a weak D match, TRBD1 (6 bases). Between the trimmed V and J ends, which lost 6 bases and 5 bases, there was a span of 17 bases. Germline V gives CDR1 MNHEY, CDR2 SMNVEV (reference sequence). This CDR3 spans 15 amino acids. CDR3 in amino acids: CASRPAGRGYQPQHF. The CDR3 DNA reads TGTGCCAGCAGACCAGCTGGCAGGGGCTATCAGCCCCAGCATTTT.

This clone was seen repeatedly, ten times or more. The V call is TRBV9, the J call TRBJ2-7, with a weak D call TRBD1 (6 bases). The CDR3 extends over 15 amino acids. The germline CDR1 and CDR2 sequences are SGDLS and YYNGEE. Trimming removed 3 bases at V and 1 base at J, with 14 bases between. CDR3: CASSAKWGPSYEQYF. CDR3 bases: TGTGCCAGCAGCGCCAAGTGGGGGCCGTCCTACGAGCAGTACTTC.

This clone was recorded a few times. The same CDR3 arises from other DNA sequences in this sample as well. CDR3: CASSLDRGQSYEQYF. The CDR3 coding sequence is TGTGCCAGCAGCTTAGATCGGGGACAGAGCTACGAGCAGTACTTC. This rearrangement joins TRBV11-2 to TRBJ2-7; 7 bases align to TRBD1. This CDR3 comprises 15 residues. V gave up 0 bases and J gave up 3 bases; unmatched junction bases: 5. In germline, CDR1 is SGHAT, CDR2 FQNNGV. Full variable domain (outside the CDR3, taken from reference TRBV11-2 and TRBJ2-7): EAGVAQSPRYKIIEKRQSVAFWCNPISGHATLYWYQQILGQGPKLLIQFQNNGVVDDSQLPKDRFSAERLKGVDSTLKIQPAKLEDSAVYLCASSLDRGQSYEQYFGPGTRLTVT.

This clone was observed a handful of times. CDR3 residues: CASSYSIAGQGAEQYF. CDR3 DNA sequence: TGTGCCAGCAGTTACTCGATTGCCGGACAGGGGGCTGAGCAGTACTTC. The V call is TRBV6-5, the J call TRBJ2-5, with 11 bases matching TRBD1. V shed 0 bases, J shed 11 bases, and the junction held 11 bases outside the gene matches. Germline V gene sequence: CDR1 MNHEY, CDR2 SVGAGI. This CDR3 is built from 16 residues.

This clone was observed at least ten times. The chain combines TRBV27 with TRBJ1-5; D is unresolved. Trimming cost V 5 bases and J 6 bases, with 8 bases left between them. CDR1 is MNHEY, CDR2 SMNVEV, per germline (reference sequence). CDR3 length: 12 amino acids. CDR3 nucleotide sequence: TGTGCCAGCAGTCCTAACAGTCAGCCCCAGCATTTT. Amino acids: CASSPNSQPQHF.

This clone was seen a handful of times. This chain joins TRBV28 and TRBJ2-5; tentative D call: TRBD2 (6 bases). Trimming took off 3 bases at V and 1 base at J, with 15 bases between the two ends. The CDR3 is made up of 16 amino acids. The germline CDR1 and CDR2 sequences are MDHEN and SYDVKM. CDR3 nucleotide sequence: TGTGCCAGCAGTTTTTCATTTGCGGGGCCCCAAGAGACCCAGTACTTC. Its translation is CASSFSFAGPQETQYF.

The rearrangement links TRBV27 to TRBJ2-7, with 14 nucleotides matching TRBD2. The trim removed 4 bases at V and 6 bases at J, leaving 8 bases unmatched. Per germline, CDR1 MNHEY and CDR2 SMNVEV (reference sequence). CDR3 length: 16 residues. The CDR3 bases are TGTGCCAGCAGTTCCCCCGGGACTAGCGGGGGTTTCGAGCAGTACTTC. Protein sequence: CASSSPGTSGGFEQYF.

This clone was detected a few times. This chain connects TRBV6-5 to TRBJ2-1, with 9 bases that match TRBD2. With V trimmed by 6 bases and J by 0 bases, 3 bases remained unmatched. The CDR3 has 15 amino acids. The germline V gene has CDR1 MNHEY and CDR2 SVGAGI. The chain's CDR3 is CASRLAGSSYNEQFF. The CDR3 DNA reads as TGTGCCAGCAGGCTAGCGGGGAGCTCCTACAATGAGCAGTTCTTC.

The table lists this clone with many counts. The J gene is TRBJ2-2, the V gene TRBV5-4; the match to TRBD2 covers 12 bases. After removal of 10 bases from V and 7 bases from J, the junction contained 11 bases not matched to a gene. Germline V CDR1 and CDR2: SGHNT, YYREEE (reference sequence). This CDR3 contains 15 residues. CDR3 DNA: TGTGCCGGTGCTAGCGGGGGGGCCGGAGGCGGGGAGCTGTTTTTT. Translating gives CAGASGGAGGGELFF.

This clone was observed many times. This rearrangement joins TRBV7-6 to TRBJ1-3; 9 bases are shared with TRBD1. The CDR3 is 13 residues long. Germline V gene data show CDR1 as SGHVS and CDR2 as FNYEAQ. Trimming took 6 bases from V and 8 from J; bases not matched to a gene: 5. The CDR3 DNA reads TGTGCCAGCAGAAGTGACAGGGGGGACACCATATATTTT. Amino acids: CASRSDRGDTIYF.

The genes are TRBV7-9 and TRBJ1-4; D gene uncertain. The germline V and J ends were trimmed by 3 bases and 2 bases, with 7 bases remaining between them. Germline V lookup: CDR1 SEHNR, CDR2 FQNEAQ (reference sequence). This CDR3 spans 14 amino acids. The CDR3 loop is CASSFEGTNEKLFF. The DNA of the CDR3 is TGTGCCAGCAGCTTTGAGGGTACTAATGAAAAACTGTTTTTT.

This clone was picked up many times. The V gene is TRBV5-4, the J gene TRBJ2-7; 11 nucleotides agree with TRBD1. J lost 0 bases, V lost 3 bases, and 2 bases had no gene match. The CDR3 length is 15 residues. The V gene's germline CDR1 is SGHNT and CDR2 YYREEE (reference sequence). The CDR3 bases are TGTGCCAGCAGCTCCGGACAGGGGGCCTCCTACGAGCAGTACTTC. It yields the protein CASSSGQGASYEQYF.

This clone was counted at least ten times. The rearrangement joins TRBV7-9 to TRBJ1-2, with D possibly being TRBD1 (5 bases). Germline loops: CDR1 SEHNR, CDR2 FQNEAQ (reference sequence). This CDR3 is 19 amino acids long. The V end lost 3 bases, the J end lost 1 base, and 24 bases lay between the germline ends. The CDR3 nucleotides are TGTGCCAGCAGCTTTATGGGGGGAGATGCTTACCTATTTAACTATGGCTACACCTTC. It specifies CASSFMGGDAYLFNYGYTF.